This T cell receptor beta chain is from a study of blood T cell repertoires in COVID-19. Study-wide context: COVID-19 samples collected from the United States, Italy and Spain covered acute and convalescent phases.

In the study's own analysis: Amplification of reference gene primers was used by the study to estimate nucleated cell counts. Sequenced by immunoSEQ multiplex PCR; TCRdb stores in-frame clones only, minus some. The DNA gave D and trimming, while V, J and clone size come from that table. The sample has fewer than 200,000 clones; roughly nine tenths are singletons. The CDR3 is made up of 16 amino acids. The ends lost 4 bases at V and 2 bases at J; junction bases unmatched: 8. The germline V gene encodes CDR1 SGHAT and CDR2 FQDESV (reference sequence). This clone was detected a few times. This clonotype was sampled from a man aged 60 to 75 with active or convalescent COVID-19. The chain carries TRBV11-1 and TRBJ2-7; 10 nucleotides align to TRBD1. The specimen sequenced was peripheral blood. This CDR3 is CASSSVKDRGTYEQYF. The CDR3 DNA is TGTGCCAGCAGCTCAGTAAAGGACAGGGGGACCTACGAGCAGTACTTC.